This is a list of T cell receptor beta chains from one sample in a study of cytomegalovirus exposure and HLA in healthy donors. Repertoires were generated with immunoSEQ multiplex PCR, while TCRdb's copy carries only in-frame clones and drops some. The data show around 200,000 clones, roughly 82% seen once. The sample taken for sequencing was PBMCs. Receptors were obtained from a girl aged 2-10 years in good health and CMV-seropositive. Both conserved end residues are part of each CDR3. Each record gives: clone size, V gene, CDR3 length, D gene, J gene, CDR3 DNA, CDR3 protein. A D gene is named only where the DNA matches it firmly. A row's size may be missing; if present it is once, few, many or a size class.

NA	TRBV7-8	16	TRBD1	TRBJ1-3	TGTGCCAGCAGCCTCGGACAGGTCCTCTCTGGAAACACCATATATTTT	CASSLGQVLSGNTIYF
NA	TRBV4-2	17	TRBD2	TRBJ2-3	TGTGCCAGCAGCCAAGTAACTAGCGGGGGTATCGCAGATACGCAGTATTTT	CASSQVTSGGIADTQYF
NA	TRBV9	18	TRBD2	TRBJ2-3	TGTGCCAGCAGCGTAGAGGATGCCGGCGGGAGGGCAACAGATACGCAGTATTTT	CASSVEDAGGRATDTQYF
NA	TRBV19	13	NA	TRBJ1-1	TGTGCCAGTAGTCCTGACAGGCGCACTGAAGCTTTCTTT	CASSPDRRTEAFF
NA	TRBV19	17	NA	TRBJ1-1	TGTGCCAGTAGTATAGATCGAACCCGGACCGGGGACACTGAAGCTTTCTTT	CASSIDRTRTGDTEAFF
NA	TRBV6-6	13	TRBD2	TRBJ2-7	TGTGCCAGCAGTGGGGGACTAGTTGGCGAGCAGTACTTC	CASSGGLVGEQYF
NA	TRBV29-1	13	TRBD1	TRBJ2-5	TGCAGCGTAGGGACAGGGGGCGCCGGGACCCAGTACTTC	CSVGTGGAGTQYF
NA	TRBV4-1	16	NA	TRBJ2-1	TGCGCCAGCAGCCCCCGCGGGGAACAGGTTTACAATGAGCAGTTCTTC	CASSPRGEQVYNEQFF
few	TRBV11-2	14	NA	TRBJ1-4	TGTGCCAGCAGCTTACGCAGAAATAATGAAAAACTGTTTTTT	CASSLRRNNEKLFF
few	TRBV5-6	12	NA	TRBJ1-1	TGTGCCAGCAGCCCGACGTTGGGGGCCGCTTTCTTT	CASSPTLGAAFF
NA	TRBV11-3	13	NA	TRBJ2-7	TGTGCCAGTAACGCCCTAGGGGTCCACGAGCAGTACTTC	CASNALGVHEQYF
NA	TRBV15	15	NA	TRBJ1-6	TGTGCCACCAGCAGAGTTCCGACTACCAATTCACCCCTCCACTTT	CATSRVPTTNSPLHF
NA	TRBV6-5	13	NA	TRBJ1-1	TGTGCCAGCAGTTACTCATTCTTCACTGAAGCTTTCTTT	CASSYSFFTEAFF
NA	TRBV19	16	TRBD2	TRBJ2-2	TGTGCCAGTAGTATCTTAGCGGGAGGGCCAAGCGGGGAGCTGTTTTTT	CASSILAGGPSGELFF
NA	TRBV19	15	TRBD2	TRBJ2-1	TGTGCCAGTAGTCCGGGACTAGTGGTCTACAATGAGCAGTTCTTC	CASSPGLVVYNEQFF
NA	TRBV5-8	15	NA	TRBJ1-4	TGTGCCAGCAGCTTGGGGGCCCGGGGTAATGAAAAACTGTTTTTT	CASSLGARGNEKLFF
few	TRBV6-5	15	NA	TRBJ2-1	TGTGCCAGCAGTTATAGGACAAGGTATGACAATGAGCAGTTCTTC	CASSYRTRYDNEQFF
NA	TRBV4-1	15	TRBD2	TRBJ2-7	TGCGCCAGCAGCCAACCCACTAGCGGGAGGTACGAGCAGTACTTC	CASSQPTSGRYEQYF
NA	TRBV23-1	19	TRBD1	TRBJ1-2	TGCGCCAGCAGTCATTCCACCGCCGGGACAGGTCCCCGGGTAGATGGCTACACCTTC	CASSHSTAGTGPRVDGYTF
NA	TRBV5-5	12	NA	TRBJ1-1	TGTGCCAGCAGCTTGGTCGGTACTGAAGCTTTCTTT	CASSLVGTEAFF
NA	TRBV7-8	11	NA	TRBJ1-2	TGTGCCAGCAGCGACAGGAGCGGCTACACCTTC	CASSDRSGYTF
NA	TRBV5-1	15	TRBD2	TRBJ2-7	TGCGCCAGCAGCTTGCTGGGTGGGGGGGCCTACGAGCAGTACTTC	CASSLLGGGAYEQYF
NA	TRBV12-5	16	TRBD1	TRBJ2-5	TGTGCTAGTGGTCCATCCGGGACAGGGGGCCTAGAGACCCAGTACTTC	CASGPSGTGGLETQYF
once	TRBV28	12	NA	TRBJ1-1	TGTGCCAGCAGGGACTCGAACACTGAAGCTTTCTTT	CASRDSNTEAFF
NA	TRBV7-9	16	TRBD2	TRBJ2-1	TGTGCCAGCAGCCACGCCCCTAGCGGGGGGGCCAATGAGCAGTTCTTC	CASSHAPSGGANEQFF
few	TRBV5-5	16	TRBD2	TRBJ2-2	TGTGCCAGCAGCCTCATAGCGGGGGGGAACACCGGGGAGCTGTTTTTT	CASSLIAGGNTGELFF
NA	TRBV4-1	16	NA	TRBJ1-4	TGCGCCAGCAGCCACCTCTGGGCGGGGGCGGGAGAAAAACTGTTTTTT	CASSHLWAGAGEKLFF
NA	TRBV6-1	14	NA	TRBJ1-1	TGTGCCAGCAGAGACGAGACAGCGAACACTGAAGCTTTCTTT	CASRDETANTEAFF
NA	TRBV5-4	15	TRBD2	TRBJ2-2	TGTGCCAGCAGCACACGGGAGGGCAGGACCGGGGAGCTGTTTTTT	CASSTREGRTGELFF
NA	TRBV4-1	14	NA	TRBJ2-1	TGCGCCAGCAGCCAAGAATTCATCCTAGATGAGCAGTTCTTC	CASSQEFILDEQFF
NA	TRBV19	15	TRBD2	TRBJ2-3	TGTGCCAGTAGTATTTCTAGCGGAGGGCGGGATACGCAGTATTTT	CASSISSGGRDTQYF
NA	TRBV6-7	15	NA	TRBJ1-2	TGTGCCAGCAGTTACCGGGACGGACTATACTATGGCTACACCTTC	CASSYRDGLYYGYTF
NA	TRBV5-1	15	NA	TRBJ1-5	TGCGCCAGCAGCTTGGTTTCTGCCCCCGGTCAGCCCCAGCATTTT	CASSLVSAPGQPQHF
NA	TRBV28	16	TRBD2	TRBJ2-3	TGTGCCAGCAGCCCCATCCGACTAGCGGGGTCAGATACGCAGTATTTT	CASSPIRLAGSDTQYF
NA	TRBV27	16	NA	TRBJ2-1	TGTGCCAGCAGTTTCACAGGGGACTGGCGGGATAATGAGCAGTTCTTC	CASSFTGDWRDNEQFF
NA	TRBV9	14	NA	TRBJ1-2	TGTGCCAGCAGCCCGGGCGGGGTGAGTGGTGGCTACACCTTC	CASSPGGVSGGYTF
NA	TRBV28	15	TRBD1	TRBJ1-2	TGTGCCAGCAGCCCCGGGACAGGGGGCGTCTATGGCTACACCTTC	CASSPGTGGVYGYTF
NA	TRBV13	16	NA	TRBJ1-2	TGTGCCGGCAGCCCTAGCTCGGGGAGACAGGCGGGTGGCTACACCTTC	CAGSPSSGRQAGGYTF
NA	TRBV30	15	TRBD2	TRBJ2-7	TGTGCCTGGAGGACTAGCGGGAGGGGATCCTACGAGCAGTACTTC	CAWRTSGRGSYEQYF
NA	TRBV6-5	13	NA	TRBJ1-2	TGTGCCAGCAGTTATCGGCAGGGGCATGGCTACACCTTC	CASSYRQGHGYTF
NA	TRBV4-1	17	TRBD2	TRBJ2-7	TGCGCCAGCAGCCAAGAACTTGGTGCGCGGGAGTGGCACGAGCAGTACTTC	CASSQELGAREWHEQYF
NA	TRBV19	16	NA	TRBJ1-3	TGTGCCAGTAGCAAAGTTGGGGGCCCGTCTGGAAACACCATATATTTT	CASSKVGGPSGNTIYF
NA	TRBV10-1	17	NA	TRBJ2-1	TGCGCCAGCAGTGAGTCGACTATCCGGGACTCGGACAATGAGCAGTTCTTC	CASSESTIRDSDNEQFF
NA	TRBV7-9	14	TRBD1	TRBJ1-5	TGTTCCAGCAGCTCAGGACAGGGCAATCAGCCCCAGCATTTT	CSSSSGQGNQPQHF
NA	TRBV28	14	NA	TRBJ1-4	TGTGCCAGCAGTTTATCGGTTAGGAGTGAAAAACTGTTTTTT	CASSLSVRSEKLFF